These 14 T cell receptor beta chains were all obtained from the same sample, sequenced in a study of blood T cell repertoires in COVID-19. Assay: immunoSEQ multiplex PCR; the TCRdb copy retains only in-frame clones and omits some. The repertoire consists of more than 45,000 clones, with more than 75% occurring once and the leading ten covering about 20%. The sequenced sample consisted of peripheral blood. These receptors were taken from a woman aged 60-75 years with acute or convalescent COVID-19.

The V gene is TRBV2, the J gene TRBJ1-3; the D is unclear. The CDR3 is made up of 16 amino acids. Germline-derived CDR1 and CDR2 are SNHLY and FYNNEI. Trimming pared 5 bases from V and 3 bases from J, leaving 17 bases between. The CDR3 loop is CASSYPGVKLGNTIYF. CDR3 coding DNA: TGTGCCAGCAGTTACCCCGGGGTAAAGCTTGGAAACACCATATATTTT.

The chain joins TRBV20-1 to TRBJ2-5, with 8 nucleotides matching TRBD2. The V and J ends lost 3 bases and 0 bases, in that order; junction bases with no gene match: 9. The CDR3 contains 16 residues. Germline V gene data show CDR1 as DFQATT and CDR2 as SNEGSKA (reference sequence). Here the CDR3 DNA reads TGCAGTGCTAGTCCACCACTAGCGGCATACCAAGAGACCCAGTACTTC. This gives the protein CSASPPLAAYQETQYF.

The chain employs TRBV14 and TRBJ1-6, with D perhaps matching TRBD1 (6 bases). Germline-derived CDR1 and CDR2 are SGHDN and FVKESK. V was trimmed by 4 bases and J by 9 bases, leaving 16 bases between them. The CDR3 is 15 amino acids. CDR3 amino acids: CASSPQGRGSSPLHF. CDR3 DNA: TGTGCCAGCAGCCCCCAAGGCAGGGGTAGTTCACCCCTCCACTTT.

The rearrangement links TRBV20-1 to TRBJ2-2; 7 nucleotides agree with TRBD2. Per the germline V gene, CDR1 is DFQATT and CDR2 is SNEGSKA (reference sequence). The CDR3 is made up of 18 amino acids. The V and J ends lost 5 bases and 1 base, in that order; junction bases with no gene match: 16. The CDR3 nucleotides are TGCAGTGCTCGTGCTTCCTCTTACGGGGGGAGGAACACCGGGGAGCTGTTTTTT. Translation: CSARASSYGGRNTGELFF.

The J gene is TRBJ1-1, the V gene TRBV3-1 (or the pseudogene TRBV3-2); maybe TRBD1 (6 bases). Germline V CDR1 and CDR2: LGHDT, YNNKEL (reference sequence). Trimming removed 1 base from V and 3 bases from J, with 9 bases in between. This CDR3 region has 14 residues. CDR3: CASSQVGGHTEAFF. The CDR3 nucleotides are TGTGCCAGCAGCCAAGTCGGGGGGCACACTGAAGCTTTCTTT.

This clone occurred once. The rearrangement links TRBV7-8 to TRBJ2-2; D might be TRBD2 (5 bases). The CDR3 runs 13 residues. The germline V gene encodes CDR1 SGHVS and CDR2 FQNEAQ. Trimming left V 4 bases short and J 6 bases short, with 9 bases between. The CDR3 DNA reads TGTGCCAGCAGCTCGAGGGCCCCCGGGGAGCTGTTTTTT. It encodes CASSSRAPGELFF.

The chain uses TRBV7-2 and TRBJ2-2; 9 positions agree with TRBD1. There are 17 residues in the CDR3. V trimming: 1 base; J trimming: 4 bases; junction bases outside the gene matches: 7. Germline lookup yields CDR1 SGHTA and CDR2 FQGNSA. The DNA for the CDR3 is TGTGCCAGCAGCTTAGATGTCGGACAGGGGCGCACCGGGGAGCTGTTTTTT. Translating gives CASSLDVGQGRTGELFF.

The chain joins TRBV12-5 to TRBJ2-1, with TRBD2 matching 13 bases. Trimming at V came to 1 base and at J to 8 bases, leaving 8 bases not matched to a gene. Germline V CDR1 and CDR2: LGHNT, FRNRAP. The CDR3 contains 17 residues. The chain's CDR3 is CASGLATGTSGAYEQFF. The CDR3, as DNA: TGTGCTAGTGGTTTGGCAACCGGGACTAGCGGGGCCTATGAGCAGTTCTTC.

The rearrangement uses TRBV4-3 and TRBJ2-3, with TRBD2 matching over 8 bases. J lost 3 bases, V lost 4 bases, and 3 bases had no gene match. Germline V gives CDR1 LGHNA, CDR2 YSLEER. This CDR3 has 14 residues. CDR3 region: CASSPGLGTDTQYF. In DNA form, the CDR3 reads TGCGCCAGCAGCCCGGGACTAGGAACAGATACGCAGTATTTT.

V usage is TRBV18 and J usage is TRBJ2-3, with 8 bases matching TRBD1. CDR1 is KGHSH and CDR2 is LQKENI in the germline V gene. This CDR3 spans 14 amino acids. Losses at the gene ends were 3 bases for V and 7 bases for J; bases not matched to a gene: 6. The CDR3 is CASSPRTGKYTQYF. The CDR3 DNA reads as TGTGCCAGCTCACCTCGGACAGGGAAATATACGCAGTATTTT. The variable domain in full, completed from reference TRBV18 and TRBJ2-3, reads NAGVMQNPRHLVRRRGQEARLRCSPMKGHSHVYWYRQLPEEGLKFMVYLQKENIIDESGMPKERFSAEFPKEGPSILRIQQVVRGDSAAYFCASSPRTGKYTQYFGPGTRLTVL.

This clone occurred a few times. The chain has TRBV7-2 and TRBJ2-7; D is perhaps TRBD2 (5 bases). CDR1 and CDR2 (germline): SGHTA, FQGNSA. The V and J ends lost 5 bases and 6 bases respectively, with 17 bases between them. This CDR3 has 14 residues. CDR3 nucleotides: TGTGCCAGCAGCGCAAATGGCCCCGGAGGCGAGCAGTACTTC. It is translated as CASSANGPGGEQYF.

The chain recombines TRBV6-4 with TRBJ1-1; D is perhaps TRBD1 (5 bases). V gave up 5 bases and J gave up 0 bases, with 13 bases separating them. Germline-derived CDR1 and CDR2 are MRHNA and SNTAGT. The CDR3 loop spans 15 amino acids. CDR3 in amino acids: CASSPSDTVNTEAFF. Here the CDR3 DNA reads TGTGCCAGCAGTCCCTCGGACACGGTGAACACTGAAGCTTTCTTT.

This chain links TRBV2 with TRBJ2-1, with D hard to call. Germline lookup yields CDR1 SNHLY and CDR2 FYNNEI. V lost 7 bases and J lost 5, with 12 bases in between. The CDR3 runs 13 residues. The CDR3 sequence is CASTRTTHNEQFF. CDR3 in DNA: TGTGCCAGCACTAGAACTACTCACAATGAGCAGTTCTTC.

This chain uses TRBV14 with TRBJ1-2; possibly TRBD1 for D (5 bases). The CDR3 is 16 amino acids. Trimming removed 4 bases at V and 5 bases at J, with 20 bases between. In germline, CDR1 is SGHDN, CDR2 FVKESK. The CDR3 DNA sequence: TGTGCCAGCAGCCCGACCCTAGGAGGGGTAGGATATGGCTACACCTTC. Translation: CASSPTLGGVGYGYTF.